This TCR beta chain was sequenced for a study of cytomegalovirus exposure and HLA in healthy donors. With 60 Vbeta and 13 Jbeta primers, the PCR was carried out. Clones were read by immunoSEQ multiplex PCR, and TCRdb kept only the in-frame ones, dropping some. The table shows roughly 180,000 clones, with about 9% occurring only once. Germline V gene sequence: CDR1 SNHLY, CDR2 FYNNEI. With 4 bases clipped from V and 5 bases from J, the junction kept 7 bases outside the gene matches. CDR3 length: 15 amino acids. This receptor was obtained from a young woman in good health and CMV-seropositive. This chain joins TRBV2 and TRBJ2-5; 10 bases agree with TRBD2. The sequenced sample was PBMCs. Here the CDR3 reads CASSGVLAGVETQYF. As DNA, the CDR3 is TGTGCCAGCAGTGGAGTTCTAGCGGGAGTTGAGACCCAGTACTTC.